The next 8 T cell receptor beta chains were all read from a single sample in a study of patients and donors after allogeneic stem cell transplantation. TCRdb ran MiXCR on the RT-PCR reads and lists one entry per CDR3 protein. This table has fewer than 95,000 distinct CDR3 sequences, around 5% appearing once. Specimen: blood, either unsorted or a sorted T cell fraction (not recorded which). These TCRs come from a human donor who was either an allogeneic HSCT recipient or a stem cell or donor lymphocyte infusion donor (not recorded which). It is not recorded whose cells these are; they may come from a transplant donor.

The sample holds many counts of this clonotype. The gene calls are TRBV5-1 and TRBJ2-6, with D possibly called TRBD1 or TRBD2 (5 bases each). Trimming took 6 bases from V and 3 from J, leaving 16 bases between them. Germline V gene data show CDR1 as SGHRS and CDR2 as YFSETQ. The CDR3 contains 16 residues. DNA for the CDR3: TGCGCCAGCAACCCGACGGGGCACGTTGGGGCCAACGTCCTGACTTTC. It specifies CASNPTGHVGANVLTF. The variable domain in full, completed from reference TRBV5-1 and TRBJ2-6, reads KAGVTQTPRYLIKTRGQQVTLSCSPISGHRSVSWYQQTPGQGLQFLFEYFSETQRNKGNFPGRFSGRQFSNSRSEMNVSTLELGDSALYLCASNPTGHVGANVLTFGAGSRLTVL.

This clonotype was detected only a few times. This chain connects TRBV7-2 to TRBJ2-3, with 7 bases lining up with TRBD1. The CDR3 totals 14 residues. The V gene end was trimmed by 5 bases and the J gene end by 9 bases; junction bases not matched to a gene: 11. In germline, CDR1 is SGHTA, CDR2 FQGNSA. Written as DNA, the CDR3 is TGTGCCAGCAGCCCTCGACAGGGCCGACTCACGCAGTATTTT. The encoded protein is CASSPRQGRLTQYF.

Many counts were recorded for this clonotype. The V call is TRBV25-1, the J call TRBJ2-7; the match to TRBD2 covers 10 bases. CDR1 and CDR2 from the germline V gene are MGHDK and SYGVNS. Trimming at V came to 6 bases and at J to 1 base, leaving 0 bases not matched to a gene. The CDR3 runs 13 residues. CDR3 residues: CASRLAGSYEQYF. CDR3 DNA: TGTGCCAGCAGACTAGCGGGATCCTACGAGCAGTACTTC.

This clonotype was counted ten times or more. The CDR3 reads CASSFRPHQVGNQPQHF. The CDR3 DNA sequence: TGTGCCAGCAGTTTCAGGCCCCATCAGGTGGGCAATCAGCCCCAGCATTTT. The chain carries TRBV27 and TRBJ1-5; D uncertain. V was pared by 3 bases and J by 2 bases, with 17 bases between. The CDR3 sequence is 17 residues long. Germline V gene lookup returns CDR1 MNHEY and CDR2 SMNVEV (reference sequence).

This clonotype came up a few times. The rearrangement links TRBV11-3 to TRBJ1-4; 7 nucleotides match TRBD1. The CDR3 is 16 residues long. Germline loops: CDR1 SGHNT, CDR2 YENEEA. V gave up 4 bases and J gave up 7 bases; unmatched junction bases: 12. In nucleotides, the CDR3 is TGTGCCAGCAGCTCACTCTCAGGGGGAGGCGGTGAAAAACTGTTTTTT. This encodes CASSSLSGGGGEKLFF.

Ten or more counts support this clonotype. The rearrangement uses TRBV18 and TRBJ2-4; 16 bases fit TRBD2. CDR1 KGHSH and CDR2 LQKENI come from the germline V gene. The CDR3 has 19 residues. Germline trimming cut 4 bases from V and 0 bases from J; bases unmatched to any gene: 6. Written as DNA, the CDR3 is TGTGCCAGCTCACGAGCGGGACTAGCGGGAGGGCTAGCCAAAAACATTCAGTACTTC. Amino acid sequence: CASSRAGLAGGLAKNIQYF.

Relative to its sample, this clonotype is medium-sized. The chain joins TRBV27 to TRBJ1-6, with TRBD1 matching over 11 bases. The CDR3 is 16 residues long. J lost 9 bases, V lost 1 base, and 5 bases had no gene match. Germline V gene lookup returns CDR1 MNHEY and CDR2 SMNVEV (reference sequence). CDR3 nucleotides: TGTGCCAGCAGTTTATTCGTCGGGACAGGGGGTTCACCCCTCCACTTT. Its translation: CASSLFVGTGGSPLHF.

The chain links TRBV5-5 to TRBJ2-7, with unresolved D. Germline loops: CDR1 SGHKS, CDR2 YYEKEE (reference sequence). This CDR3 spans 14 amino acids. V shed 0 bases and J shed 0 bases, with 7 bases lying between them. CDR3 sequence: CASSLGSHSYEQYF. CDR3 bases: TGTGCCAGCAGCTTGGGCAGCCACTCCTACGAGCAGTACTTC.